This TCR beta chain is from a study of shared T cell receptors in the human thymus. Data came from immunoSEQ multiplex PCR; TCRdb stores just in-frame clones and leaves some out. The sample consists of hundreds of thousands of clones, roughly 90% of them appearing once. This sample also belongs to another study, concerning human thymus T cells. That report notes: Thymic repertoires overlap heavily among unrelated individuals, related research has reported.

The clonotype was recovered from a boy younger than two with a congenital heart defect. The sequenced sample was thymocytes.

The CDR3 loop is CASSLDRAETQYF. As DNA, the CDR3 is TGCGCCAGCAGCCTCGACAGGGCGGAGACCCAGTACTTC. The chain links TRBV5-1 to TRBJ2-5; 7 bases line up with TRBD1. CDR1 and CDR2 (germline): SGHRS, YFSETQ. The CDR3 consists of 13 residues. After removal of 4 bases from V and 5 bases from J, the junction contained 5 bases not matched to a gene.